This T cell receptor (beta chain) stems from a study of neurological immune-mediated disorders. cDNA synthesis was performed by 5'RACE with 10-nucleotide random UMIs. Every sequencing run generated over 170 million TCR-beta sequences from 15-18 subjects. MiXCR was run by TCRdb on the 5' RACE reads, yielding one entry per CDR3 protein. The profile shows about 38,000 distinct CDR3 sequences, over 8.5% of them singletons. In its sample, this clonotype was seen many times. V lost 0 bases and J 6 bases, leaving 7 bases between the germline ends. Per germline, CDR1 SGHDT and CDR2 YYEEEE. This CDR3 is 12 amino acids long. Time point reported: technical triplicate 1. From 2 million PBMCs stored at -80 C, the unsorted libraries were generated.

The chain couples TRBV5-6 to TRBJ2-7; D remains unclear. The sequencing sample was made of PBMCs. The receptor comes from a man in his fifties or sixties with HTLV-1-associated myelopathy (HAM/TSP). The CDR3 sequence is CASSLGWGEQYF. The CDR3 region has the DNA TGTGCCAGCAGCTTGGGGTGGGGCGAGCAGTACTTC.